The 18 T cell receptor beta chains below were found in one sample sequenced in a study of cytomegalovirus exposure and HLA in healthy donors. The PCR was carried out with 60 Vbeta primers and 13 Jbeta primers. Method: immunoSEQ multiplex PCR; TCRdb's copy keeps in-frame clones and lacks some. Among 150,000 to 200,000 clones listed, 80% were seen once. Sequencing input: PBMCs. The receptors were gathered from a boy under 18 in good health and CMV-seronegative.

The V and J genes are TRBV5-1 and TRBJ1-2, with 7 bases fitting TRBD1. Germline values: CDR1 SGHRS, CDR2 YFSETQ. J lost 0 bases, V lost 6 bases, and 2 bases had no gene match. The CDR3 totals 13 residues. The CDR3 DNA reads TGCGCCAGCACCGGGACAGCTAACTATGGCTACACCTTC. This translates into CASTGTANYGYTF.

The rearrangement links TRBV11-3 to TRBJ1-6, with 8 bases identical to TRBD1. Unmatched junction bases numbered 7, after V lost 5 bases and J lost 16 bases. In germline, CDR1 is SGHNT, CDR2 YENEEA. The CDR3 covers 12 residues. The CDR3 is CASSPADRALHF. In DNA form, the CDR3 reads TGTGCCAGCAGCCCGGCGGACAGGGCACTCCACTTT.

This rearrangement joins TRBV6-4 to TRBJ2-1, with 8 nucleotides matching TRBD1. The CDR3 sequence is 19 residues long. The germline gives CDR1 MRHNA, CDR2 SNTAGT. V was clipped by 4 bases and J by 3 bases; unmatched bases: 17. In nucleotides, the CDR3 is TGTGCCAGCAGTGTCGACAGGGGCCGGATGGTTTCCTACTACAATGAGCAGTTCTTC. This sequence encodes CASSVDRGRMVSYYNEQFF.

This chain joins TRBV9 and TRBJ2-5; D gene uncertain. V gave up 3 bases and J gave up 3 bases, with 9 bases separating them. The CDR3 loop spans 13 amino acids. The V gene's germline CDR1 is SGDLS and CDR2 YYNGEE. CDR3 protein: CASSAANKETQYF. The CDR3 DNA reads TGTGCCAGCAGCGCCGCCAACAAAGAGACCCAGTACTTC.

The J gene is TRBJ2-1, the V gene TRBV30, with D possibly being TRBD1 (6 bases). V lost 0 bases, J lost 15 bases, and 18 bases lay in between. Per germline, CDR1 GTSNPN and CDR2 SVGIG (reference sequence). This CDR3 has 13 amino acids. CDR3 DNA: TGTGCCTGGAGTGTCGTGGATGGACAGCGGCGGTTCTTC. Translated: CAWSVVDGQRRFF.

This rearrangement joins TRBV9 to TRBJ1-1, with D perhaps matching TRBD1 (5 bases). The CDR3 is made up of 14 amino acids. Trimming cost V 1 base and J 3 bases, with 10 bases left between them. Germline V gives CDR1 SGDLS, CDR2 YYNGEE. CDR3 nucleotides: TGTGCCAGCAGCGTATCTGGAGGGGACACTGAAGCTTTCTTT. This sequence encodes CASSVSGGDTEAFF. The variable domain in full, with the rest retrieved from reference TRBV9 and TRBJ1-1, is DSGVTQTPKHLITATGQRVTLRCSPRSGDLSVYWYQQSLDQGLQFLIQYYNGEERAKGNILERFSAQQFPDLHSELNLSSLELGDSALYFCASSVSGGDTEAFFGQGTRLTVV.

The V gene is TRBV30, the J gene TRBJ1-1; D uncertain. The germline gives CDR1 GTSNPN, CDR2 SVGIG (reference sequence). Trimming removed 4 bases at V and 7 bases at J, with 10 bases between. The CDR3 spans 11 residues. The CDR3 sequence is CAWTLEREAFF. The CDR3 nucleotides read TGTGCCTGGACCCTAGAGCGTGAAGCTTTCTTT.

The chain links TRBV29-1 to TRBJ1-3, with D possibly being TRBD1 (6 bases). The V end was cut by 4 bases, the J end by 1 base, with 14 bases between. Looked up from germline, CDR1 is SQVTM and CDR2 is ANQGSEA. CDR3 length: 15 amino acids. CDR3: CSVGLQGGSGNTIYF. Here the CDR3 DNA reads TGCAGCGTTGGTTTACAGGGTGGGTCTGGAAACACCATATATTTT.

V and J are TRBV19 and TRBJ1-2, with a tentative D call TRBD1 (6 bases). The germline V and J ends were trimmed by 3 bases and 13 bases, with 18 bases remaining between them. CDR1 and CDR2 (germline): LNHDA, SQIVND (reference sequence). This CDR3 has 13 amino acids. CDR3 region: CASSITGQPLCTF. The CDR3 coding sequence is TGTGCCAGTAGTATTACTGGACAGCCCCTCTGCACCTTC. The full variable domain, with the rest looked up from reference TRBV19 and TRBJ1-2, is DGGITQSPKYLFRKEGQNVTLSCEQNLNHDAMYWYRQDPGQGLRLIYYSQIVNDFQKGDIAEGYSVSREKKESFPLTVTSAQKNPTAFYLCASSITGQPLCTFGSGTRLTVV.

This clone came up a few times. The J gene is TRBJ1-2, the V gene TRBV9, with 7 bases fitting TRBD1. With V trimmed by 1 base and J by 3 bases, 18 bases remained unmatched. CDR1 and CDR2 from the germline V gene are SGDLS and YYNGEE. The CDR3 has 19 amino acids. In DNA, the CDR3 is TGTGCCAGCAGCGTAAACGAGAGACAGGGCTGGGACTCAGACTATGGCTACACCTTC. Its protein is CASSVNERQGWDSDYGYTF.

This clone was seen just once. V usage is TRBV29-1 and J usage is TRBJ1-1, with 8 positions matching TRBD1. V gave up 6 bases and J gave up 6 bases; unmatched junction bases: 9. The CDR3 has 13 residues. CDR1 and CDR2 from the germline V gene are SQVTM and ANQGSEA. The CDR3 nucleotides read TGCAGCGTAGCTAAGAGACAGGGGCCTGAAGCTTTCTTT. As protein: CSVAKRQGPEAFF.

This clone is a singleton in its sample. The V gene is TRBV4-1, the J gene TRBJ2-3; D is undetermined. CDR1 MGHRA and CDR2 YSYEKL come from the germline V gene. This CDR3 is built from 16 residues. V was clipped by 1 base and J by 0 bases, with 11 bases between them. This CDR3 is CASSQVNLISTDTQYF. The DNA of the CDR3 is TGCGCCAGCAGCCAAGTCAACTTAATTAGCACAGATACGCAGTATTTT.

The chain recombines TRBV7-2 with TRBJ2-2, with 9 positions matching TRBD1. V lost 1 base and J lost 5; bases outside the gene matches: 14. The CDR3 has 19 residues. The germline gives CDR1 SGHTA, CDR2 FQGNSA. Here the CDR3 reads CASSLDSRIGTGITGELFF. The CDR3 DNA reads as TGTGCCAGCAGCTTAGATTCGAGGATCGGGACAGGGATTACCGGGGAGCTGTTTTTT.

The table lists this clone with a few counts. This chain joins TRBV6-5 and TRBJ1-1; possible D gene TRBD1, 5 bases. The length of the CDR3 is 14 residues. Germline-derived CDR1 and CDR2 are MNHEY and SVGAGI. Trimming removed 0 bases at V and 1 base at J, with 6 bases between. CDR3 region: CASSYSGGNTEAFF. CDR3 bases: TGTGCCAGCAGTTACTCGGGGGGGAACACTGAAGCTTTCTTT.

The chain links TRBV6-1 to TRBJ1-4; 9 nucleotides match TRBD1. Unmatched junction bases numbered 7, after V lost 6 bases and J lost 5 bases. Germline V CDR1 and CDR2: MNHNS, SASEGT. The CDR3 sequence is 15 residues long. The DNA for the CDR3 is TGTGCCAGCAGCGTGACCGGGACAGGGAATGAAAAACTGTTTTTT. It yields the protein CASSVTGTGNEKLFF.

The chain couples TRBV30 to TRBJ2-7, with D tentatively TRBD2 (6 bases). V was shortened by 3 bases and J by 11 bases, with 20 bases between the two germline ends. The CDR3 covers 13 residues. The germline V gene encodes CDR1 GTSNPN and CDR2 SVGIG (reference sequence). CDR3 loop: CAWSPGTRGIEYF. As DNA, the CDR3 is TGTGCCTGGAGCCCCGGGACTCGCGGAATAGAGTACTTC.

This clone appeared a single time. This sequence joins TRBV5-5 and TRBJ1-2; 7 bases are shared with TRBD1. Germline loops: CDR1 SGHKS, CDR2 YYEKEE (reference sequence). CDR3 length: 18 amino acids. J was trimmed by 8 bases and V by 3 bases; bases with no gene match: 22. The CDR3: CASSWRIYLRGRDQGYTF. CDR3 coding DNA: TGTGCCAGCAGCTGGCGGATATATTTAAGGGGGCGCGATCAGGGCTACACCTTC.

The chain uses TRBV11-2 and TRBJ2-2; TRBD2 agrees at 12 bases. Germline values: CDR1 SGHAT, CDR2 FQNNGV. This CDR3 comprises 19 residues. The V gene end was trimmed by 0 bases and the J gene end by 5 bases; junction bases not matched to a gene: 10. The CDR3 DNA reads as TGTGCCAGCAGCTTAGAGAGACTAGCGGGGGACCCGTTGACCGGGGAGCTGTTTTTT. Protein sequence: CASSLERLAGDPLTGELFF. The full variable domain, with the rest looked up from reference TRBV11-2 and TRBJ2-2, is EAGVAQSPRYKIIEKRQSVAFWCNPISGHATLYWYQQILGQGPKLLIQFQNNGVVDDSQLPKDRFSAERLKGVDSTLKIQPAKLEDSAVYLCASSLERLAGDPLTGELFFGEGSRLTVL.